Below, 7 T cell receptor beta chains from the same sample are listed, as sequenced in a study of OX40 agonist ivuxolimab in advanced cancers. TCRdb's copy holds only in-frame clones and misses some; the assay was immunoSEQ multiplex PCR. Among under 85,000 clones listed, just over 85% were seen once. The source material was CD4+ or CD8+ T cells sorted from blood, sampled in a trial of the OX40 agonist ivuxolimab. The origin of the receptors is an adult with an advanced solid tumor such as melanoma, head and neck, liver or kidney cancer.

The chain recombines TRBV6-1 with TRBJ1-5; a weak D match, TRBD1 (6 bases). Germline V CDR1 and CDR2: MNHNS, SASEGT. V was trimmed by 5 bases and J by 6 bases, leaving 11 bases between them. This CDR3 has 13 amino acids. The CDR3 loop reads CASSSSRGQPQHF. The CDR3 DNA sequence: TGTGCCAGCAGTTCGTCCAGGGGTCAGCCCCAGCATTTT.

This chain uses TRBV2 with TRBJ1-4; perhaps TRBD1 as D (5 bases). The CDR3 consists of 15 residues. Germline V gene lookup returns CDR1 SNHLY and CDR2 FYNNEI. Deletions cut 4 bases from V and 7 bases from J, with 16 bases between. The CDR3 nucleotides are TGTGCCAGCAGTGCAGGTCAGGGCCGGGGTGAAAAACTGTTTTTT. Translation gives CASSAGQGRGEKLFF.

This rearrangement joins TRBV15 to TRBJ2-7; D uncertain. The CDR3 is made up of 13 amino acids. Germline V gene lookup returns CDR1 LNHNV and CDR2 YYDKDF (reference sequence). The ends were cut back, 0 bases at V and 4 bases at J, with 7 bases in the middle. The CDR3 loop is CATSRDRKYEQYF. The CDR3 DNA reads as TGTGCCACCAGCAGAGACAGGAAATACGAGCAGTACTTC.

The table lists this clone with a count of one. The chain recombines TRBV6-5 with TRBJ2-3; weak D call: TRBD2 (7 bases). Germline lookup yields CDR1 MNHEY and CDR2 SVGAGI. Trimming removed 11 bases at V and 6 bases at J, with 21 bases between. This CDR3 is built from 14 residues. The CDR3 nucleotides are TGTGCCTCCACCCCGGGGGGCCGCGGGGATACGCAGTATTTT. Amino acid sequence: CASTPGGRGDTQYF.

This clone appeared once. The chain joins TRBV5-6 to TRBJ2-7, with 10 positions matching TRBD2. The CDR3 is 15 amino acids. V lost 4 bases and J lost 1; bases outside the gene matches: 5. Germline V gene lookup returns CDR1 SGHDT and CDR2 YYEEEE. DNA of the CDR3: TGTGCCAGCAGCCGAGTTAGCGGGAGGTCCTACGAGCAGTACTTC. Translated, it gives CASSRVSGRSYEQYF.

This clone was found a few times. The gene calls are TRBV5-6 and TRBJ1-1; D remains ambiguous. The CDR3 contains 16 residues. V lost 0 bases to trimming and J lost 1 base, with 13 bases between them. The germline V gene has CDR1 SGHDT and CDR2 YYEEEE. The CDR3 sequence: CASSLVGKVANTEAFF. The CDR3 coding sequence is TGTGCCAGCAGCTTGGTGGGTAAGGTGGCGAACACTGAAGCTTTCTTT.

The chain couples TRBV5-6 to TRBJ2-1, with TRBD2 matching 8 bases. There are 15 residues in the CDR3. Germline V gene lookup returns CDR1 SGHDT and CDR2 YYEEEE. After removal of 3 bases from V and 6 bases from J, the junction contained 8 bases not matched to a gene. The CDR3 region is CASSSERGSTNEQFF. The CDR3 DNA is TGTGCCAGCAGCTCAGAGCGGGGGAGTACCAATGAGCAGTTCTTC.